The 10 T cell receptor beta chains reported below all come from one sample, sequenced in a study of early T cells in non-severe SARS-CoV-2 infection. TCRdb redid the calling of the 5' RACE reads with MiXCR, one entry per CDR3 protein. The repertoire holds more than 65,000 distinct CDR3 sequences, with 12% as singletons. The sample consisted of whole blood. The receptors were sampled from an adult who was a healthcare worker with PCR-confirmed SARS-CoV-2 infection or an uninfected control (not recorded which).

This clonotype showed up just a few times. A read error is possible here, since a much larger clone lies one base away. The genes are TRBV29-1 and TRBJ1-2; no clear D. The CDR3 has 13 residues. The V end lost 3 bases, the J end lost 4 bases, and 12 bases lay between the germline ends. Germline V CDR1 and CDR2: SQVTM, ANQGSEA. The CDR3 sequence: CSVDDGEGYGYTF. As DNA, the CDR3 is TGCAGCGTTGATGACGGGGAGGGCTATGGCTACACCTTC. Full variable domain (outside the CDR3, taken from reference TRBV29-1 and TRBJ1-2): SAVISQKPSRDICQRGTSLTIQCQVDSQVTMMFWYRQQPGQSLTLIATANQGSEATYESGFVIDKFPISRPNLTFSTLTVSNMSPEDSSIYLCSVDDGEGYGYTFGSGTRLTVV.

This clonotype was counted many times. J is TRBJ2-5 and V is TRBV18, with 12 bases matching TRBD1. The germline V gene has CDR1 KGHSH and CDR2 LQKENI. The CDR3 contains 18 residues. Trimming removed 3 bases from V and 4 bases from J; junction bases left unmatched: 12. The chain's CDR3 is CASSPISTGTGGLETQYF. The CDR3 DNA follows: TGTGCCAGCTCACCTATTTCGACCGGGACAGGGGGCTTAGAGACCCAGTACTTC.

This clonotype has ten or more counts. V gene TRBV20-1 combines with J gene TRBJ2-3; TRBD2 agrees at 16 bases. The V and J ends lost 5 bases and 5 bases, in that order; junction bases with no gene match: 19. Germline CDR1 is DFQATT and CDR2 is SNEGSKA (reference sequence). This CDR3 spans 20 amino acids. The CDR3 bases are TGCAGTGCTCAACCCCCCCCCGGGACTAGCGGGGGGGCCGGGGAAGATACGCAGTATTTT. Its protein is CSAQPPPGTSGGAGEDTQYF.

This chain joins TRBV25-1 and TRBJ2-5, with D tentatively TRBD1 (5 bases). Germline CDR1 and CDR2: MGHDK and SYGVNS. CDR3 length equals 12 residues. Trimming left V 6 bases short and J 5 bases short, with 10 bases between. The CDR3, as DNA: TGTGCCAGCAGCGTCAAGGGGGAGACCCAGTACTTC. Its protein is CASSVKGETQYF. Full variable domain (rest looked up from reference TRBV25-1 and TRBJ2-5): EADIYQTPRYLVIGTGKKITLECSQTMGHDKMYWYQQDPGMELHLIHYSYGVNSTEKGDLSSESTVSRIRTEHFPLTLESARPSHTSQYLCASSVKGETQYFGPGTRLLVL.

This clonotype was seen at least ten times. The chain is built from TRBV12-3 or TRBV12-4 and TRBJ1-5; no clear D gene. CDR3 length: 17 amino acids. V gave up 2 bases and J gave up 4 bases, with 18 bases separating them. The CDR3: CASSLPVKAQLNQPQHF. CDR3 coding DNA: TGTGCCAGCAGTTTACCCGTAAAGGCACAGTTAAATCAGCCCCAGCATTTT.

The gene calls are TRBV6-5 and TRBJ2-1; no firm D call. The germline V gene has CDR1 MNHEY and CDR2 SVGAGI. The V end was cut by 2 bases, the J end by 5 bases, with 10 bases between. This CDR3 is built from 14 residues. The CDR3 DNA follows: TGTGCCAGCAGTTACACTCCGGAGAACAATGAGCAGTTCTTC. Its translation: CASSYTPENNEQFF.

The rearrangement links TRBV10-1 to TRBJ2-3, with TRBD2 matching 11 bases. V lost 5 bases, J lost 5 bases, and 3 bases stayed unmatched. The CDR3 extends over 14 amino acids. Germline CDR1 is WNHNN and CDR2 is SYGVQD (reference sequence). CDR3 sequence reads: CASSPSGGQDTQYF. Here the CDR3 DNA reads TGCGCCAGCAGTCCTAGCGGGGGGCAAGATACGCAGTATTTT.

This clonotype turned up a few times. The chain links TRBV27 to TRBJ1-1, with 9 bases matching TRBD1. Trimming took 6 bases from V and 5 from J; bases not matched to a gene: 7. This CDR3 has 14 residues. Germline-derived CDR1 and CDR2 are MNHEY and SMNVEV (reference sequence). The CDR3 DNA sequence: TGTGCCAGCAGATTCGGACAGGGGTGGACTGAAGCTTTCTTT. It specifies CASRFGQGWTEAFF.

This clonotype showed up many times. J is TRBJ2-1 and V is TRBV18; D possibly uses TRBD1 or TRBD2 (6 bases each). Germline lookup yields CDR1 KGHSH and CDR2 LQKENI. CDR3 length: 16 residues. V was clipped by 3 bases and J by 9 bases, with 21 bases between them. The CDR3 region is CASSPLTGDGGGEQFF. DNA for the CDR3: TGTGCCAGCTCACCCTTGACGGGAGACGGAGGGGGTGAGCAGTTCTTC.

This clonotype was recorded at least ten times. This chain's CDR3 is CSVVTGGTEAFF. The CDR3 DNA reads as TGCAGCGTCGTGACAGGGGGCACTGAAGCTTTCTTT. The chain employs TRBV29-1 and TRBJ1-1; 9 positions agree with TRBD1. CDR1 and CDR2 from the germline V gene are SQVTM and ANQGSEA. V lost 6 bases to trimming and J lost 4 bases; unmatched junction nucleotides: 3. This CDR3 has 12 residues.